Listed here is a single T cell receptor beta chain. The sample is drawn from a study of memory CD4+ T cells and cytomegalovirus serostatus. The germline V gene encodes CDR1 SGHAT and CDR2 FQNNGV. The CDR3 has 15 residues. Trimming took 4 bases from V and 3 from J; bases not matched to a gene: 7. The repertoire was sequenced with immunoSEQ multiplex PCR; TCRdb's copy has only in-frame clones and lacks some. The sample consists of about 53,000 clones, roughly 80% of them appearing once. Single viable CD3+CD4+CD8-CD45RO+ cells were sorted as the memory CD4+ T cells. The sequenced sample was memory CD4+ T cells from blood. The sequence derives from an adult in good health and CMV-seronegative. The rearrangement uses TRBV11-2 and TRBJ2-7; 9 bases fit TRBD1. The CDR3 loop is CASSSSDRGDYEQYF. The CDR3 coding sequence is TGTGCCAGCAGCTCCTCGGACAGGGGAGACTACGAGCAGTACTTC.